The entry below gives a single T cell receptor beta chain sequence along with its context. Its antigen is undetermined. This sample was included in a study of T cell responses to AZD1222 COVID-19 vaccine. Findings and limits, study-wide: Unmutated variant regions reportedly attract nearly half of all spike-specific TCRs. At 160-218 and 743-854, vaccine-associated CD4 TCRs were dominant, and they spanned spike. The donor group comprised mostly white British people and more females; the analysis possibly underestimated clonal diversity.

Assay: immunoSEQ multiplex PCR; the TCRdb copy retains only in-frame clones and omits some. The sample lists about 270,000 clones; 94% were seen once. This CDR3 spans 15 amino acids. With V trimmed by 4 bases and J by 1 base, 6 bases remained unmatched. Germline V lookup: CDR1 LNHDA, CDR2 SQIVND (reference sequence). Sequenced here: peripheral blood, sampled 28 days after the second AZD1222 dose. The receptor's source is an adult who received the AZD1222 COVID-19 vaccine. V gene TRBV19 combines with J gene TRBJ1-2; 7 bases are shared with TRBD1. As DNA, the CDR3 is TGTGCCAGTAGTACAACGGGACAGTTTAACTATGGCTACACCTTC. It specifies CASSTTGQFNYGYTF.